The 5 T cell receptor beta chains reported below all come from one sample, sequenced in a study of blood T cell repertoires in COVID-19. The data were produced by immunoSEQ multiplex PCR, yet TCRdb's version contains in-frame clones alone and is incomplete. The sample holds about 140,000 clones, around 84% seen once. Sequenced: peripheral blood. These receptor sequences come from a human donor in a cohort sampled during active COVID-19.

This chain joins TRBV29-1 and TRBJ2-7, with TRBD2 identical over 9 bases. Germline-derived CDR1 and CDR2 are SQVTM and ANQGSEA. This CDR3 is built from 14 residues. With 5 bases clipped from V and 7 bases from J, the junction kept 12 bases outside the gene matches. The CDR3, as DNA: TGCAGCGTTTGGGGCGGGAGGGCTTCCCGGGAGCAGTACTTC. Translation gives CSVWGGRASREQYF.

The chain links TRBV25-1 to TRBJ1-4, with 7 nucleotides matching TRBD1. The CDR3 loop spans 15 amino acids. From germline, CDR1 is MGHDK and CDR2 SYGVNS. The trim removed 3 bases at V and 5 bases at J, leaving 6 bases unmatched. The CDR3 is CASSDPGQSNEKLFF. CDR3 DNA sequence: TGTGCCAGCAGTGACCCGGGACAGTCAAATGAAAAACTGTTTTTT.

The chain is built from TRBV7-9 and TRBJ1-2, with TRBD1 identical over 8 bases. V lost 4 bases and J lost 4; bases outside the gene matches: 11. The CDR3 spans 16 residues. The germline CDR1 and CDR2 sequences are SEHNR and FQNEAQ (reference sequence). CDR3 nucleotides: TGTGCCAGCAGCTCCCCGGACAGGGCATCCCCCTATGGCTACACCTTC. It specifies CASSSPDRASPYGYTF.

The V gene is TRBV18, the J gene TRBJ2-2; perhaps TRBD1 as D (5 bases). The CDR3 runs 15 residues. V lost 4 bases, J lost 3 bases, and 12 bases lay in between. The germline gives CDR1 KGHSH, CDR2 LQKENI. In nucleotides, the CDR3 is TGTGCCAGCTCACAGGGCCAGGGATACACCGGGGAGCTGTTTTTT. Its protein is CASSQGQGYTGELFF.

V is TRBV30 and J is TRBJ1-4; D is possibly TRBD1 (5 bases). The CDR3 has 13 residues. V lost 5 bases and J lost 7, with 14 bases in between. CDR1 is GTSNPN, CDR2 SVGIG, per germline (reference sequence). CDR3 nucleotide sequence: TGTGCCTGGGCGGGGGGGGTTGCTGAAAAACTGTTTTTT. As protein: CAWAGGVAEKLFF. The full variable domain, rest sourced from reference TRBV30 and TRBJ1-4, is SQTIHQWPATLVQPVGSPLSLECTVEGTSNPNLYWYRQAAGRGLQLLFYSVGIGQISSEVPQNLSASRPQDRQFILSSKKLLLSDSGFYLCAWAGGVAEKLFFGSGTQLSVL.